Included here is one TCR beta chain sequence, with context. This sample is drawn from a study of technical replicates of blood from several donors. The method was immunoSEQ multiplex PCR; TCRdb's version includes in-frame clones alone and lacks a portion of them. The repertoire holds tens of thousands of clones, with 85% to 95% as singletons. This TCR was sampled from a human donor in good health. The sequencing input was T cells isolated from PBMCs.

The chain's CDR3 is CASSLGDRAETQYF. The CDR3 DNA follows: TGCGCCAGCAGCTTGGGGGACAGGGCTGAGACCCAGTACTTC. This chain connects TRBV5-1 to TRBJ2-5; TRBD1 aligns across 9 bases. The CDR3 has 14 amino acids. Germline CDR1 and CDR2: SGHRS and YFSETQ. The trim removed 0 bases at V and 5 bases at J, leaving 2 bases unmatched.